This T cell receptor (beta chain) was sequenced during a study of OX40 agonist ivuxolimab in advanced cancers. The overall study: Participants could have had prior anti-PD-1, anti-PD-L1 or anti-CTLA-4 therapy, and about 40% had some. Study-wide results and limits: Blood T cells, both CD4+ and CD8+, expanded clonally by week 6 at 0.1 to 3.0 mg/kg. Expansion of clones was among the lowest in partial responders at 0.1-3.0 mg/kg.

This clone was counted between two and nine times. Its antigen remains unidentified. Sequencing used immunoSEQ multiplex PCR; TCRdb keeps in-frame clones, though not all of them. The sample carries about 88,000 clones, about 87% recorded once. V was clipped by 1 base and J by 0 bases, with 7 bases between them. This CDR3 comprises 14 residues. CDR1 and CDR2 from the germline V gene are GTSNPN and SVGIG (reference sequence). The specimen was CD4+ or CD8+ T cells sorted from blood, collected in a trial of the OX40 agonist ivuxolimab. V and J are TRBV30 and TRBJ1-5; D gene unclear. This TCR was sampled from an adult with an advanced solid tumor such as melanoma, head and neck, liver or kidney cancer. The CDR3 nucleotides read TGTGCCTGGAGTGCGGTCCATAGCAATCAGCCCCAGCATTTT. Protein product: CAWSAVHSNQPQHF. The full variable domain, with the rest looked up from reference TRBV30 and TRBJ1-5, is SQTIHQWPATLVQPVGSPLSLECTVEGTSNPNLYWYRQAAGRGLQLLFYSVGIGQISSEVPQNLSASRPQDRQFILSSKKLLLSDSGFYLCAWSAVHSNQPQHFGDGTRLSIL.